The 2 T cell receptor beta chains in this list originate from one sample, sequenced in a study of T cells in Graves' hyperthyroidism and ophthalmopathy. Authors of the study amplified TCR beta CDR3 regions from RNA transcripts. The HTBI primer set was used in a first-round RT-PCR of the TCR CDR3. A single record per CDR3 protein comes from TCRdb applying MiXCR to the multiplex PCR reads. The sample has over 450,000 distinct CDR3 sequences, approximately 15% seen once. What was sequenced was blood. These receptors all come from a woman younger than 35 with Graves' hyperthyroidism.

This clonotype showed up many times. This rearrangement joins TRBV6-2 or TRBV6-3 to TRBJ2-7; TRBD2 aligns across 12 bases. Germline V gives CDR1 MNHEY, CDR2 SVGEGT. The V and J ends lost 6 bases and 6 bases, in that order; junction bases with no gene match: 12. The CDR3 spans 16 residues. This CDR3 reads CASRTGTSGPRGEQYF. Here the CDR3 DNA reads TGTGCCAGCAGGACCGGGACTAGCGGGCCCCGGGGCGAGCAGTACTTC.

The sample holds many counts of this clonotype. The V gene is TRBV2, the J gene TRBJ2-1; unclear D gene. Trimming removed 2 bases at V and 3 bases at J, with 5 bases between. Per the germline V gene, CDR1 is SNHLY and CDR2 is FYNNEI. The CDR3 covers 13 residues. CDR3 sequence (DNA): TGTGCCAGCAGTGAAACCTACTACAATGAGCAGTTCTTC. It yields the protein CASSETYYNEQFF.